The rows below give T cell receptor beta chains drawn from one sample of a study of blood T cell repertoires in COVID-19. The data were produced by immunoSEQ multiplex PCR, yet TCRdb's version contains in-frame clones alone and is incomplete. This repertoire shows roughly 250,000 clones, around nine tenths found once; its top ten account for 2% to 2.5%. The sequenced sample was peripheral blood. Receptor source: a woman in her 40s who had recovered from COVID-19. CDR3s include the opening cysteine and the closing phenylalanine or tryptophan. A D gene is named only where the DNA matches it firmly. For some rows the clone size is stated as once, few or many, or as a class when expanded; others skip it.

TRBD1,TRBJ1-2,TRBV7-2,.,TGTGCCAGCAGCTTAGGAGGACAGGGGGCGAACTATGGCTACACCTTC,CASSLGGQGANYGYTF
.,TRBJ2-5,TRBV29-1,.,TGCAGCGTTGTTCCAGTGCAAGAGACCCAGTACTTC,CSVVPVQETQYF
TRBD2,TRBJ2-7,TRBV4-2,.,TGTGCCAGCAGCCAAGACCCCGGGGAGGGGTACGAGCAGTACTTC,CASSQDPGEGYEQYF
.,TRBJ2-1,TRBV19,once,TGTGCCAGTAGCCCTTCTGGGGGGGCCGTTGAGCAGTTCTTC,CASSPSGGAVEQFF
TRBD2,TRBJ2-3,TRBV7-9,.,TGTGCCAGCAGCTTAGCGGGCGGGAGACGCGCAGATACGCAGTATTTT,CASSLAGGRRADTQYF
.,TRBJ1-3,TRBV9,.,TGTGCCAGCAGCGTAAGCCACAGGGACCTCTCTGGAAACACCATATATTTT,CASSVSHRDLSGNTIYF
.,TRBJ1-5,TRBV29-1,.,TGCAGCGTTGGAGGGTCTAATCAGCCCCAGCATTTT,CSVGGSNQPQHF
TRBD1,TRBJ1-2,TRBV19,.,TGTGCCAGTAGTACAGACCGGGACAGAATTAGTGGCTACACCTTC,CASSTDRDRISGYTF
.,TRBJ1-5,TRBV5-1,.,TGCGCCAGCAGCTTGGGGACTGGTGTCCAGGAAGGAGGCAATCAGCCCCAGCATTTT,CASSLGTGVQEGGNQPQHF
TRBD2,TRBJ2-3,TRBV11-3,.,TGTGCCAGCAGCCCGGGAGCGGGAGAGGTAGATACGCAGTATTTT,CASSPGAGEVDTQYF
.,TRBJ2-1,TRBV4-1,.,TGCGCCAGCAGCCAAGGCATATCACTAGCCATTTCCTACAATGAGCAGTTCTTC,CASSQGISLAISYNEQFF
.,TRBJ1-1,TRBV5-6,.,TGTGCCAGCAGCCGACCTAGCAGCGCCGTAAAAGCTTTCTTT,CASSRPSSAVKAFF
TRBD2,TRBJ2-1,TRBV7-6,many,TGTGCCAGCAGCTTTGGGACTAGCGGGGGGGCGTATGAGCAGTTCTTC,CASSFGTSGGAYEQFF